A selection of T cell receptor beta chains follows, all from one sample in a study of T-cell reconstitution after alpha-beta-depleted transplantation in children. TCRdb reanalysed the PCR reads using MiXCR and keeps one entry per CDR3 protein. The sample contains over 150,000 distinct CDR3 sequences, 6.6% of which appear only once. This specimen consisted of PBMCs, obtained before TCRalphabeta/CD19-depleted stem cell transplant. The receptor source for this set is a boy aged 2 to 9 with acute lymphoblastic leukemia, due to receive a stem cell transplant. Each CDR3 is given with its conserved first and last residue.

CASTTVAGRQSNQPQHF	TRBJ1-5	TRBV28
CASSLGTITDTQYF	TRBJ2-3	TRBV5-1
CASSREMDTEAFF	TRBJ1-1	TRBV7-7
CASSSGEAGNQPQHF	TRBJ1-5	TRBV12-3/TRBV12-4
CSASYSGGTGELFF	TRBJ2-2	TRBV20-1
CASSSRAGLAYNEQFF	TRBJ2-1	TRBV28
CASRFGGVDGYTF	TRBJ1-2	TRBV7-2
CASSSVLGGQETQYF	TRBJ2-5	TRBV5-5
CASSFGRDGNYEQYF	TRBJ2-7	TRBV28
CASSYSMTSGSNEQFF	TRBJ2-1	TRBV6-2/TRBV6-3
CASSQVGGSSVGELFF	TRBJ2-2	TRBV14
CASSQGNRRRPSEQFF	TRBJ2-1	TRBV4-3
CASKLGGASGELFF	TRBJ2-2	TRBV12-3/TRBV12-4
CASSPAGGPYEQYF	TRBJ2-7	TRBV18
CASSKPGQGYEQYF	TRBJ2-7	TRBV6-2/TRBV6-3
CASRQGLPDEQYF	TRBJ2-7	TRBV28
CASSAIIGVTGELFF	TRBJ2-2	TRBV7-9
CSARGASGGPVEQYF	TRBJ2-7	TRBV20-1
CASSLEGYQPQHF	TRBJ1-5	TRBV7-9
CASSFRPRETGTSTDTQYF	TRBJ2-3	TRBV5-4
CASSPPGQDIYEQYF	TRBJ2-7	TRBV7-8
CASSPGRFEAFF	TRBJ1-1	TRBV28
CSVDRGDYTEAFF	TRBJ1-1	TRBV29-1
CASRLAGYEQFF	TRBJ2-1	TRBV3-1
CASSQEPGGRGMSYEQYF	TRBJ2-7	TRBV4-3
CASSALGDPITGELFF	TRBJ2-2	TRBV9
CASSLGPGFGNEQFF	TRBJ2-1	TRBV7-9
CASSQHRAPGLAGNNEQFF	TRBJ2-1	TRBV4-3
CASSGISSYEQYF	TRBJ2-7	TRBV2
CASSSPPNEKLFF	TRBJ1-4	TRBV28
CASSQVWGDTEAFF	TRBJ1-1	TRBV14
CASSQGAGGSYEQYF	TRBJ2-7	TRBV4-3
CASSPGDNYGYTF	TRBJ1-2	TRBV7-9
CASSFGRDHEQYF	TRBJ2-7	TRBV7-9
CASSSLGQPDYEQYF	TRBJ2-7	TRBV27
CASSRTNWAPNTGELFF	TRBJ2-2	TRBV7-2
CASSMTYKYNEQFF	TRBJ2-1	TRBV28
CASSYVAWTGGAGELFF	TRBJ2-2	TRBV6-2/TRBV6-3
CASSFNYGDEQFF	TRBJ2-1	TRBV28
CASSLGMNTGELFF	TRBJ2-2	TRBV28
CASSFLLALTDTQYF	TRBJ2-3	TRBV11-2
CSVGGQSNQPQHF	TRBJ1-5	TRBV29-1
CASSLTGTGEKLFF	TRBJ1-4	TRBV5-1
CASSLIGGASETQYF	TRBJ2-5	TRBV5-1
CASSRDRSYNSPLHF	TRBJ1-6	TRBV5-1
CSAAEPSGDTDTQYF	TRBJ2-3	TRBV20-1
CASRHRGTNTDTQYF	TRBJ2-3	TRBV5-5